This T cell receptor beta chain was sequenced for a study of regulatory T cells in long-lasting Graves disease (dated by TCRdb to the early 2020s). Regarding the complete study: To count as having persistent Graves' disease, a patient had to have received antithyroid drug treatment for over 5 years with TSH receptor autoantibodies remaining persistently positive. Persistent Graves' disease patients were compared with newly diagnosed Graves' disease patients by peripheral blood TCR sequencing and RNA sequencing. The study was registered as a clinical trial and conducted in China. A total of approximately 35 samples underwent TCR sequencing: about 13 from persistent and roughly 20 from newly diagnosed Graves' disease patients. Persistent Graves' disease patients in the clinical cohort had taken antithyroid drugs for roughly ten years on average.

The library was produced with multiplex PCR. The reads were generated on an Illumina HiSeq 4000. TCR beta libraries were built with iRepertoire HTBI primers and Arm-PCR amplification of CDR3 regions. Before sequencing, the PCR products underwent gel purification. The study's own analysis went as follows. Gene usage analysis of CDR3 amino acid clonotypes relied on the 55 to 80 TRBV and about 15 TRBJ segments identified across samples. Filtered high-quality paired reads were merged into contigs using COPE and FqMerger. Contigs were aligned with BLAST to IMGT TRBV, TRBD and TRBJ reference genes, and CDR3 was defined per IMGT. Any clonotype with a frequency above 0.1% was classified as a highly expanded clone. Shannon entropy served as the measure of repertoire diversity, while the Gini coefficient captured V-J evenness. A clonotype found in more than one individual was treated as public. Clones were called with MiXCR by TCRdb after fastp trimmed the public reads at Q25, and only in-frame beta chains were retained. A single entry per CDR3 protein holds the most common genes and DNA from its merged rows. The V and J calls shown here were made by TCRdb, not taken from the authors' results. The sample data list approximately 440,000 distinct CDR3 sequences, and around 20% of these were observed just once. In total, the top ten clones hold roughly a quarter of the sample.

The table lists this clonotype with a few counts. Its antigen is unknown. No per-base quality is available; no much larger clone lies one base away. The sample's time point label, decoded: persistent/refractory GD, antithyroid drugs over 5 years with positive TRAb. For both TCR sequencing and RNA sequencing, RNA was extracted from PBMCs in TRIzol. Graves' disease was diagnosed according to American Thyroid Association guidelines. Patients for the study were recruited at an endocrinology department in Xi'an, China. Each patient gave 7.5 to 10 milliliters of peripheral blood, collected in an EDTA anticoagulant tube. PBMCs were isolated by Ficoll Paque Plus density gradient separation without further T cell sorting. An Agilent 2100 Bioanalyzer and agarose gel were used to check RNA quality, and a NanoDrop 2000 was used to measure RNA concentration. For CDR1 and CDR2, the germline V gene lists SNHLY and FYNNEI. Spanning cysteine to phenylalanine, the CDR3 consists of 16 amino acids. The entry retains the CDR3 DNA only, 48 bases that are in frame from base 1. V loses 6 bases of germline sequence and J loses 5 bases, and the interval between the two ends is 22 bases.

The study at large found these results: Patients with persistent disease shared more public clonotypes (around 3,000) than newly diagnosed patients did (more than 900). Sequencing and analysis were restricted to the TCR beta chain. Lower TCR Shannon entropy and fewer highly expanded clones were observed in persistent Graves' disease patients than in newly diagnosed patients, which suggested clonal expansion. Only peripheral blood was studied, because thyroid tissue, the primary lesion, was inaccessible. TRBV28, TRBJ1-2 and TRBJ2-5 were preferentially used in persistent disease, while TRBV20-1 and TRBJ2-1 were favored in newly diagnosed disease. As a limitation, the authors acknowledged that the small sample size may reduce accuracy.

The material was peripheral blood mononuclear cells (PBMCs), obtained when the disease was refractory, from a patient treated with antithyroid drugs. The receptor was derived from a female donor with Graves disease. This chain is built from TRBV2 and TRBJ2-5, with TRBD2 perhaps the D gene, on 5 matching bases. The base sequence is TGTGCCAGCAGAAAACGGACTCCTAGGTCCGCGGAGACCCAGTACTTC. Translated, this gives CASRKRTPRSAETQYF.